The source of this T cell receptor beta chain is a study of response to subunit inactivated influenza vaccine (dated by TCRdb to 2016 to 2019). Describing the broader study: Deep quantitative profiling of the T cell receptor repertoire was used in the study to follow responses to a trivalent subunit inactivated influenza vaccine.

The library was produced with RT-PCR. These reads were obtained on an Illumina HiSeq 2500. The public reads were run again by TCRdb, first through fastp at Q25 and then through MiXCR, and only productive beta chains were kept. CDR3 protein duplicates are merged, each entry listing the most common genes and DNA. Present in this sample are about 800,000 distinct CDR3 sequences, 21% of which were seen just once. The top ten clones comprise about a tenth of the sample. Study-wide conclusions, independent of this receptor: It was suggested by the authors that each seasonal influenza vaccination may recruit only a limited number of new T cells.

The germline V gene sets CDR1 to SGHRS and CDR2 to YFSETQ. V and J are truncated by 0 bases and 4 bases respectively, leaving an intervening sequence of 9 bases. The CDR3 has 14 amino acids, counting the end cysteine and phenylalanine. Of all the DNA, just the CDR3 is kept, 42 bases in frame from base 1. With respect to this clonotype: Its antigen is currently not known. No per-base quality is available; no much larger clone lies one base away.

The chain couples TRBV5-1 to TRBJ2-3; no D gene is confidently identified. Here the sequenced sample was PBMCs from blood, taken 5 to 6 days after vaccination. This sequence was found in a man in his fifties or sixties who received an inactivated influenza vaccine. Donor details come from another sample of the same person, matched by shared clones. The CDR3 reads CASSLEALADTQYF. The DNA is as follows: TGCGCCAGCAGCTTGGAGGCTTTGGCAGATACGCAGTATTTT.